This TCR beta chain derives from a study of shared clonotypes between healthy human individuals. Produced via immunoSEQ multiplex PCR; TCRdb's table is partial and in-frame only. This sample yields 200,000 to 250,000 clones, of which 60% to 80% are seen a single time; more than 9.5% belongs to the top ten. There were only Caucasian adults among the donors, and all lived in Nashville, Tennessee. Whole-study findings and limits: Represented genetic and exposure-history diversity was restricted by having few donors.

With 2 bases removed from V and 4 bases from J, the gap between germline ends came to 11 bases. This CDR3 comprises 14 residues. Germline CDR1 and CDR2: MGHDK and SYGVNS. In its sample, this clone was seen a few times. Its antigen is not identified. This chain connects TRBV25-1 to TRBJ1-1; D might be TRBD1 (5 bases). The source is a man aged 25-45 years in good health. The sequencing sample was made of memory CD4+ T cells sorted from blood. Noted subset: CD45RA-negative fraction. The CDR3 region is CASSETGDVTEAFF. For the CDR3, the DNA is TGTGCCAGCAGTGAAACTGGGGACGTCACTGAAGCTTTCTTT.